This entry is about one T cell receptor (beta chain). Its antigen is undetermined. This sample was taken from a study of T cell responses to AZD1222 COVID-19 vaccine. Study-wide findings and caveats: The study reported that nearly half of spike-specific TCRs target unmutated variant regions. All repertoire sampling was performed exclusively after the peak T cell response.

TCRdb's copy holds only in-frame clones and misses some; the assay was immunoSEQ multiplex PCR. The sample yields roughly 140,000 clones, approximately 90% seen once. The germline V and J ends were trimmed by 6 bases and 0 bases, with 12 bases remaining between them. Germline V gene lookup returns CDR1 MNHEY and CDR2 SMNVEV (reference sequence). This CDR3 spans 14 amino acids. This receptor was identified in an adult in good health. The J gene is TRBJ2-7, the V gene TRBV27; D call uncertain. The source was peripheral blood, collected on day 0 of MenACWY control vaccination. CDR3 loop: CASSHGRSSYEQYF. Written as DNA, the CDR3 is TGTGCCAGCAGCCACGGGCGGAGCTCCTACGAGCAGTACTTC.